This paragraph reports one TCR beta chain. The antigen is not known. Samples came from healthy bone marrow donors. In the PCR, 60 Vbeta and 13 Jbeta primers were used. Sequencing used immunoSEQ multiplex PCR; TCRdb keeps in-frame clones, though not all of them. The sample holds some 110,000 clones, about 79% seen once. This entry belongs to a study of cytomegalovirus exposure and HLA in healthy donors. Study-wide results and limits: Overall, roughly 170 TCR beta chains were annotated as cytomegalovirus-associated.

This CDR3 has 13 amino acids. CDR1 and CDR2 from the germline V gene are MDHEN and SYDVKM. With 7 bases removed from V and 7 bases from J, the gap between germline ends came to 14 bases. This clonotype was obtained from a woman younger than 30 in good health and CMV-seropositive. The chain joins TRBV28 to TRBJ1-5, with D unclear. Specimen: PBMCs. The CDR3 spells CASISRRGQPQHF. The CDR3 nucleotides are TGTGCCAGCATAAGTAGGAGAGGACAGCCCCAGCATTTT.